This T cell receptor (beta chain) was identified during a study of shared T cell receptors in the human thymus. V gave up 2 bases and J gave up 0 bases, with 20 bases separating them. This CDR3 contains 20 residues. The V gene's germline CDR1 is PRHDT and CDR2 FYEKMQ (reference sequence). Profiled with immunoSEQ multiplex PCR; TCRdb holds only in-frame clones, not every one. The table records 55,000 to 75,000 clones, more than 90% of them present only once. The TCR was taken from a human donor. This chain uses TRBV13 with TRBJ2-6; TRBD1 is a possible D gene (6 bases). What was sequenced was thymocytes. In nucleotides, the CDR3 is TGTGCCAGCAGCTTAATGAGGGATGACAGGCGCCCCTCTGGGGCCAACGTCCTGACTTTC. Translation: CASSLMRDDRRPSGANVLTF.